This is a list of T cell receptor beta chains from one sample in a study of cytomegalovirus exposure and HLA in healthy donors. Repertoires were generated with immunoSEQ multiplex PCR, while TCRdb's copy carries only in-frame clones and drops some. The sample contains 95,000 to 110,000 clones, 65% to 80% of which appear only once. Sequencing input: PBMCs. All receptors derive from a woman between 18 and 29 years old in good health and CMV-seropositive. Each CDR3 is given with its conserved first and last residue. Each record gives: J gene, V gene, CDR3 protein.

j_gene: TRBJ2-7; v_gene: TRBV21-1; CDR3aa: CASSTGLPMAKGQYF
j_gene: TRBJ1-2; v_gene: TRBV7-2; CDR3aa: CASSQAWDNAEGYTF
j_gene: TRBJ2-7; v_gene: TRBV19; CDR3aa: CASSIRGGEQYF
j_gene: TRBJ1-3; v_gene: TRBV7-2; CDR3aa: CATLGLFGNTIYF
j_gene: TRBJ2-1; v_gene: TRBV9; CDR3aa: CASSLRVASGSTSYNEQFF
j_gene: TRBJ2-5; v_gene: TRBV5-8; CDR3aa: CASSPVMTSQETQYF
j_gene: TRBJ1-1; v_gene: TRBV5-1; CDR3aa: CASSLEGQQNTEAFF
j_gene: TRBJ2-7; v_gene: TRBV11-2; CDR3aa: CASSLTSGGGSYEQYF
j_gene: TRBJ2-1; v_gene: TRBV6-5; CDR3aa: CASSITSAGFNEQFF
j_gene: TRBJ2-7; v_gene: TRBV19; CDR3aa: CASSRGGQGTNEQYF
j_gene: TRBJ2-1; v_gene: TRBV2; CDR3aa: CASSEARGGRRFF
j_gene: TRBJ1-1; v_gene: TRBV7-9; CDR3aa: CASSLRQGPLRTEAFF
j_gene: TRBJ2-1; v_gene: TRBV2; CDR3aa: CATKRTGAVNEQFF
j_gene: TRBJ2-3; v_gene: TRBV28; CDR3aa: CASSLPGQGVDTQYF
j_gene: TRBJ2-7; v_gene: TRBV6-1; CDR3aa: CASTGVVYEQYF
j_gene: TRBJ1-1; v_gene: TRBV20-1; CDR3aa: CSASYSEAFF
j_gene: TRBJ1-4; v_gene: TRBV9; CDR3aa: CASSSGKSNEKLFF
j_gene: TRBJ2-1; v_gene: TRBV5-4; CDR3aa: CASSPTGLAGLGPGEQFF
j_gene: TRBJ2-7; v_gene: TRBV2; CDR3aa: CASAGQGPEQYF
j_gene: TRBJ1-1; v_gene: TRBV5-1; CDR3aa: CASSLGGWNTEAFF
j_gene: TRBJ2-3; v_gene: TRBV11-2; CDR3aa: CASSLEAGDTQYF
j_gene: TRBJ2-3; v_gene: TRBV5-6; CDR3aa: CASSQGLAGGLDTQYF
j_gene: TRBJ2-1; v_gene: TRBV9; CDR3aa: CASSVGLAGGPGDNEQFF
j_gene: TRBJ1-1; v_gene: TRBV5-4; CDR3aa: CASSLELTVNTEAFF
j_gene: TRBJ1-4; v_gene: TRBV6-1; CDR3aa: CASSPTGGNEKLFF
j_gene: TRBJ1-2; v_gene: TRBV5-5; CDR3aa: CASSAQGSRGYTF
j_gene: TRBJ1-6; v_gene: TRBV7-2; CDR3aa: CASSLVPGLTNSPLHF
j_gene: NA; v_gene: TRBV10-2; CDR3aa: CAIGTGGIGSEQYF
j_gene: TRBJ2-7; v_gene: TRBV28; CDR3aa: CASSLYGGSYEQYF
j_gene: TRBJ2-2; v_gene: TRBV4-2; CDR3aa: CASSQVEGFGAKAGELFF
j_gene: TRBJ1-3; v_gene: TRBV28; CDR3aa: CASSPPGVGNTIYF
j_gene: TRBJ2-1; v_gene: TRBV6-4; CDR3aa: CASRPSGRLHNEQFF
j_gene: TRBJ1-2; v_gene: TRBV7-8; CDR3aa: CASSLSDRTNYGYTF
j_gene: TRBJ2-2; v_gene: TRBV5-1; CDR3aa: CASSSRTGNTGELFF
j_gene: TRBJ1-1; v_gene: TRBV10-3; CDR3aa: CATRSQGGLTDTEAFF
j_gene: TRBJ1-2; v_gene: TRBV27; CDR3aa: CASSSRDRTPKLYGYTF
j_gene: TRBJ2-5; v_gene: TRBV7-3; CDR3aa: CASSSDLAGETQYF
j_gene: TRBJ1-6; v_gene: TRBV11-3; CDR3aa: CASSLGGVYSPLHF
j_gene: TRBJ1-2; v_gene: TRBV28; CDR3aa: CASTRQGWYGYTF
j_gene: TRBJ2-1; v_gene: TRBV7-2; CDR3aa: CASSPDRHNEQFF
j_gene: TRBJ2-1; v_gene: TRBV18; CDR3aa: CASSPGLAGEWSYNEQFF
j_gene: TRBJ2-1; v_gene: TRBV5-8; CDR3aa: CASRLGTGSKNEQFF
j_gene: TRBJ2-1; v_gene: TRBV9; CDR3aa: CASSVLDENEQFF
j_gene: TRBJ2-5; v_gene: TRBV11-2; CDR3aa: CASRVSGSGQETQYF
j_gene: TRBJ1-4; v_gene: TRBV28; CDR3aa: CASSTGKTNEKLFF
j_gene: TRBJ1-1; v_gene: TRBV6-5; CDR3aa: CASRLGERRTEAFF
j_gene: TRBJ1-1; v_gene: TRBV7-2; CDR3aa: CASSFSLGGPPRAFF
j_gene: TRBJ2-1; v_gene: TRBV29-1; CDR3aa: CSVEGTGASYNEQFF
j_gene: TRBJ2-1; v_gene: TRBV27; CDR3aa: CASSPGLPSYNEQFF
j_gene: TRBJ1-3; v_gene: TRBV2; CDR3aa: CASGGYSGNTIYF
j_gene: TRBJ1-2; v_gene: TRBV7-9; CDR3aa: CASSSGGSGGNYGYTF
j_gene: TRBJ2-3; v_gene: TRBV6-6; CDR3aa: CASRRGGAMNTDTQYF